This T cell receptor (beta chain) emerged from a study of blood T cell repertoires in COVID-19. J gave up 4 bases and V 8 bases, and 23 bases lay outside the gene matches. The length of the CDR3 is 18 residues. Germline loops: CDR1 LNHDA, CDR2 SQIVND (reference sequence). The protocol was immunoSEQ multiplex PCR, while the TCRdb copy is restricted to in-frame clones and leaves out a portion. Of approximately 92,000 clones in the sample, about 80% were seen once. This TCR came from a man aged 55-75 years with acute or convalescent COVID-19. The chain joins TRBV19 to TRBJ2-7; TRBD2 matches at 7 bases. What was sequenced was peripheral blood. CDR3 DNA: TGTGCCAGTCGGCGAACGGGAGGCGGGGATTCCGTATCGTACGAGCAGTACTTC. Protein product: CASRRTGGGDSVSYEQYF.